This entry lists 11 T cell receptor beta chains sequenced from one sample in a study of T-cell reconstitution after alpha-beta-depleted transplantation in children. Preparation of the TCRbeta library was carried out with unique molecular identifiers. MiXCR, applied by TCRdb to the PCR reads, yields one record per CDR3 protein. The sample lists 250,000 to 300,000 distinct CDR3 sequences; around 7.1% were seen once. Which antigens these TCRs recognize remains unknown. General study findings and limits: T-cell numbers and diversity one year post-transplant derived largely from freshly generated T cells.

The sequencing used peripheral blood, collected 360 days after TCRalphabeta/CD19-depleted stem cell transplant. The receptors originated from a female patient between 2 and 15 years old who had a stem cell transplant for Fanconi anemia, so the T cells may come from the graft donor.

This clonotype appeared many times. The genes are TRBV28 and TRBJ1-1, with no clear D. From germline, CDR1 is MDHEN and CDR2 SYDVKM. V was pared by 10 bases and J by 10 bases, with 16 bases between. CDR3 size: 11 residues. The CDR3 region is CATGLGRGAFF. The CDR3 nucleotides read TGTGCCACCGGCCTTGGGCGAGGAGCTTTCTTT.

Ten or more counts support this clonotype. CDR3 bases: TGTGCCAGCAGCCAAGATCTAGCGGGGGGCACAGATACGCAGTATTTT. Translated, it gives CASSQDLAGGTDTQYF. The J gene is TRBJ2-3, the V gene TRBV3-1, with 10 bases fitting TRBD2. The CDR3 runs to 16 residues. J was trimmed by 1 base and V by 0 bases; bases with no gene match: 1. Germline assignment: CDR1 LGHDT and CDR2 YNNKEL (reference sequence).

This clonotype occurred many times. The CDR3 DNA sequence: TGCAGCGTTGAATCAGGGAACACTGAAGCTTTCTTT. Protein sequence: CSVESGNTEAFF. The V call is TRBV29-1, the J call TRBJ1-1, with unresolved D. V shed 2 bases and J shed 1 base, with 5 bases lying between them. This CDR3 contains 12 residues. In germline, CDR1 is SQVTM, CDR2 ANQGSEA. The whole variable domain, remainder taken from reference TRBV29-1 and TRBJ1-1, is SAVISQKPSRDICQRGTSLTIQCQVDSQVTMMFWYRQQPGQSLTLIATANQGSEATYESGFVIDKFPISRPNLTFSTLTVSNMSPEDSSIYLCSVESGNTEAFFGQGTRLTVV.

The genes are TRBV6-5 and TRBJ2-3, with 12 bases that match TRBD2. The V gene's germline CDR1 is MNHEY and CDR2 SVGAGI. There are 18 residues in the CDR3. J lost 4 bases, V lost 2 bases, and 10 bases had no gene match. CDR3 loop: CASSYVLGLAGGADTQYF. The DNA of the CDR3 is TGTGCCAGCAGTTACGTCCTGGGACTAGCGGGTGGCGCAGATACGCAGTATTTT.

This clonotype was recorded at least ten times. The J gene is TRBJ2-3, the V gene TRBV28; the D gene could be TRBD1 or TRBD2 (6 bases each). V gave up 3 bases and J gave up 2 bases, with 12 bases separating them. CDR3 length equals 15 residues. Germline V gene sequence: CDR1 MDHEN, CDR2 SYDVKM. CDR3 protein: CASSLGGRPTDTQYF. The CDR3 nucleotides read TGTGCCAGCAGTTTGGGGGGCCGACCCACAGATACGCAGTATTTT.

This clonotype has only a few counts. This chain uses TRBV21-1 with TRBJ1-1; the table's D call of TRBD1 was not tested on the DNA. TRBV21-1 is described as a pseudogene. The CDR3 covers 16 residues. Written as DNA, the CDR3 is TGTGCCAGCAGCCCCGGTGACAGCGAGCGGAACACTGAAGCTTTCTTT. Protein: CASSPGDSERNTEAFF.

In its sample, this clonotype was seen many times. The chain carries TRBV12-3 or TRBV12-4 and TRBJ2-3, with D possibly TRBD2 on 5 matching bases. CDR3 length: 11 amino acids. V was pared by 5 bases and J by 8 bases, with 8 bases between. CDR3 nucleotide sequence: TGTGCCAGCAGTGTCCGGGGTACGCAGTATTTT. Its translation: CASSVRGTQYF.

This clonotype was observed many times. This rearrangement joins TRBV6-4 to TRBJ2-3; no reliable D call. In germline, CDR1 is MRHNA, CDR2 SNTAGT. The CDR3 covers 12 residues. With 2 bases removed from V and 4 bases from J, the gap between germline ends came to 4 bases. DNA of the CDR3: TGTGCCAGCAGTGACGGGGCAGATACGCAGTATTTT. Protein sequence: CASSDGADTQYF.

V gene TRBV4-3 combines with J gene TRBJ1-2; D is undetermined. Germline values: CDR1 LGHNA, CDR2 YSLEER. The CDR3 is 15 amino acids. Trimming cost V 0 bases and J 2 bases, with 10 bases left between them. The CDR3 here is CASSQEVPGNYGYTF. The CDR3 DNA follows: TGCGCCAGCAGCCAAGAGGTGCCGGGGAACTATGGCTACACCTTC.

This clonotype came up a few times. V gene TRBV5-4 combines with J gene TRBJ1-5, with 7 nucleotides matching TRBD1. Unmatched junction bases numbered 8, after V lost 4 bases and J lost 7 bases. The CDR3 is made up of 14 amino acids. Germline values: CDR1 SGHNT, CDR2 YYREEE (reference sequence). CDR3 amino acids: CASSLQGDGQPQHF. CDR3 sequence (DNA): TGTGCCAGCAGCCTTCAGGGGGACGGGCAGCCCCAGCATTTT.

This clonotype appeared a few times. This chain uses TRBV4-1 with TRBJ1-3; D is undetermined. The CDR3 has 16 residues. V gave up 3 bases and J gave up 0 bases, with 12 bases separating them. In germline, CDR1 is MGHRA, CDR2 YSYEKL. The CDR3 is CASSHPTGISGNTIYF. CDR3 coding DNA: TGCGCCAGCAGCCACCCCACGGGGATCTCTGGAAACACCATATATTTT.